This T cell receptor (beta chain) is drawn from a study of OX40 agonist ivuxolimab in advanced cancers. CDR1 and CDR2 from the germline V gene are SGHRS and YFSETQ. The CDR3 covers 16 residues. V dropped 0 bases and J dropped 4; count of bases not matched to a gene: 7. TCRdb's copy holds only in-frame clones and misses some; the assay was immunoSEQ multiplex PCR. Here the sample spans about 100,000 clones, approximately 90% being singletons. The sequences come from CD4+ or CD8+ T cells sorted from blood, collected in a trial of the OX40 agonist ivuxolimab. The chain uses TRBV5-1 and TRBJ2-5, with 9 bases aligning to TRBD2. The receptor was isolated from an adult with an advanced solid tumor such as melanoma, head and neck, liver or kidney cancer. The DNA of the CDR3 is TGCGCCAGCAGCTTGGGGGTAGCGGGAGTGGGAGAGACCCAGTACTTC. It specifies CASSLGVAGVGETQYF. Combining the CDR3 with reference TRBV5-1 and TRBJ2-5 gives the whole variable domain KAGVTQTPRYLIKTRGQQVTLSCSPISGHRSVSWYQQTPGQGLQFLFEYFSETQRNKGNFPGRFSGRQFSNSRSEMNVSTLELGDSALYLCASSLGVAGVGETQYFGPGTRLLVL.